What follows are 24 T cell receptor beta chains derived from one specimen sequenced in a study of CD8 T cells in ankylosing spondylitis. Findings of the study overall: About eight highly homologous variants made up a TCR beta motif that seemed to typify ankylosing spondylitis blood.

TCRdb independently ran MiXCR on the 5' RACE reads; one entry per CDR3 protein. The sample carries approximately 550,000 distinct CDR3 sequences, roughly 13% recorded once. Their specific antigens are unknown. The specimen sequenced was blood, either unsorted or a sorted T cell fraction (not recorded which). The receptors here all came from a male donor with ankylosing spondylitis.

This chain uses TRBV5-1 with TRBJ1-1; tentatively, D is TRBD1 (6 bases). Germline V gene lookup returns CDR1 SGHRS and CDR2 YFSETQ. This CDR3 region has 14 residues. Trimming took off 2 bases at V and 1 base at J, with 9 bases between the two ends. The CDR3 DNA reads TGCGCCAGCAGCTTCCTGGACAGGAACACTGAAGCTTTCTTT. Its translation: CASSFLDRNTEAFF. Complete variable domain (other parts from reference TRBV5-1 and TRBJ1-1): KAGVTQTPRYLIKTRGQQVTLSCSPISGHRSVSWYQQTPGQGLQFLFEYFSETQRNKGNFPGRFSGRQFSNSRSEMNVSTLELGDSALYLCASSFLDRNTEAFFGQGTRLTVV.

This chain joins TRBV27 and TRBJ2-7; D may correspond to TRBD1 or TRBD2 (5 bases each). This CDR3 spans 14 amino acids. The germline gives CDR1 MNHEY, CDR2 SMNVEV (reference sequence). V lost 3 bases and J lost 4, with 13 bases in between. The CDR3 nucleotides are TGTGCCAGCAGTTTTGCAGGGAGAAGGTACGAGCAGTACTTC. Amino acids: CASSFAGRRYEQYF.

In nucleotides, the CDR3 is TGTGCCAGCAGTGAATATAGCGGGAGGTTCTACGAGCAGTACTTC. Residues: CASSEYSGRFYEQYF. This rearrangement joins TRBV25-1 to TRBJ2-7; TRBD2 matches at 10 bases. V was clipped by 0 bases and J by 3 bases; unmatched bases: 2. Germline CDR1 reads MGHDK; CDR2 reads SYGVNS. This CDR3 comprises 15 residues.

This clonotype turned up a few times. The chain joins TRBV4-1 to TRBJ2-1; the match to TRBD1 covers 9 bases. The trim removed 0 bases at V and 7 bases at J, leaving 4 bases unmatched. Germline lookup yields CDR1 MGHRA and CDR2 YSYEKL. This CDR3 has 15 residues. This CDR3 reads CASSQETGGRNEQFF. The CDR3 bases are TGCGCCAGCAGCCAAGAAACAGGGGGCCGAAATGAGCAGTTCTTC.

This rearrangement joins TRBV28 to TRBJ2-1, with TRBD2 matching 9 bases. The CDR3 extends over 16 amino acids. The V gene end was trimmed by 6 bases and the J gene end by 0 bases; junction bases not matched to a gene: 6. Germline V lookup: CDR1 MDHEN, CDR2 SYDVKM. This CDR3 reads CASREAGGSSYNEQFF. CDR3 nucleotides: TGTGCCAGCAGGGAAGCGGGAGGAAGCTCCTACAATGAGCAGTTCTTC.

The chain couples TRBV7-6 to TRBJ2-2; TRBD2 matches at 9 bases. The length of the CDR3 is 15 residues. J was trimmed by 3 bases and V by 3 bases; bases with no gene match: 2. From germline, CDR1 is SGHVS and CDR2 FNYEAQ. The CDR3, as DNA: TGTGCCAGCAGCTTCAGACTAGCGGACACCGGGGAGCTGTTTTTT. It yields the protein CASSFRLADTGELFF.

The chain has TRBV12-3 or TRBV12-4 and TRBJ1-5, with D perhaps TRBD1 (5 bases). The CDR3 contains 13 residues. The V end lost 8 bases, the J end lost 4 bases, and 12 bases lay between the germline ends. CDR3 sequence: CASGRGGNQPQHF. CDR3 in DNA: TGTGCCAGCGGTCGGGGGGGGAATCAGCCCCAGCATTTT.

In this sample, this clonotype turned up a few times. The J gene is TRBJ1-4, the V gene TRBV27; D remains unclear. The CDR3 length is 12 residues. Germline CDR1 reads MNHEY; CDR2 reads SMNVEV (reference sequence). The ends were cut back, 5 bases at V and 10 bases at J, with 11 bases in the middle. Written as DNA, the CDR3 is TGTGCCAGCAGTCGGACGGAGGGAAAACTGTTTTTT. Encoded protein: CASSRTEGKLFF.

The gene calls are TRBV7-9 and TRBJ2-7, with 7 bases lining up with TRBD1. The J segment lost 4 bases and the V segment lost 5 bases, leaving 5 bases of the junction unmatched. CDR1 and CDR2 (germline): SEHNR, FQNEAQ (reference sequence). CDR3 size: 13 residues. The CDR3, as DNA: TGTGCCAGCAGCCCAATCAGGGGGTACGAGCAGTACGTC. The encoded protein is CASSPIRGYEQYV.

This clonotype was found a few times. The rearrangement links TRBV19 to TRBJ2-1; 9 bases align to TRBD2. The CDR3 covers 15 residues. Per the germline V gene, CDR1 is LNHDA and CDR2 is SQIVND (reference sequence). J gave up 2 bases and V 2 bases, and 1 base lay outside the gene matches. The CDR3 nucleotides read TGTGCCAGTAGTATACCTAGCGGGACCTACAATGAGCAGTTCTTC. As protein: CASSIPSGTYNEQFF.

This clonotype was observed a single time. This sequence joins TRBV10-1 and TRBJ1-5; D not certain. V lost 2 bases, J lost 3 bases, and 8 bases lay in between. CDR1 and CDR2 (germline): WNHNN, SYGVQD (reference sequence). The CDR3 loop spans 14 amino acids. For the CDR3, the DNA is TGCGCCAGCAGTGAGGAGGGCGTCAATCAGCCCCAGCATTTT. Amino acids: CASSEEGVNQPQHF.

This clonotype was found a few times. The V and J genes are TRBV4-1 and TRBJ2-2; 10 bases fit TRBD1. The CDR3 runs to 18 residues. Germline assignment: CDR1 MGHRA and CDR2 YSYEKL. The V segment lost 0 bases and the J segment 1 base; nucleotides outside the gene matches: 5. In DNA form, the CDR3 reads TGCGCCAGCAGCCAAGATGGGACAGGGGTATGGAACACCGGGGAGCTGTTTTTT. Its protein is CASSQDGTGVWNTGELFF.

This clonotype was found a few times. V is TRBV12-3 or TRBV12-4 and J is TRBJ1-5; D gene uncertain. This CDR3 is built from 13 residues. Trimming shortened V by 3 bases and J by 5 bases, and 8 bases separated the two germline ends. CDR3 nucleotide sequence: TGTGCCAGCAGTTTGGGCAATCATCAGCCCCAGCATTTT. Translation gives CASSLGNHQPQHF.

As regards this clonotype: A junction boundary mismatches the germline segment, possibly from a read error. This chain's CDR3 is CASCFQRSYNEQFF. The CDR3 DNA reads TGTGCCAGCTGCTTTCAGCGCTCCTACAATGAGCAGTTCTTC. The J gene is TRBJ2-1, the V gene TRBV7-8; D is unresolved. The CDR3 consists of 14 residues. The V gene's germline CDR1 is SGHVS and CDR2 FQNEAQ.

This clonotype occurred many times. The genes are TRBV7-2 and TRBJ2-3; 11 bases match TRBD2. V trimming: 0 bases; J trimming: 2 bases; junction bases outside the gene matches: 7. The CDR3 extends over 18 amino acids. The germline gives CDR1 SGHTA, CDR2 FQGNSA. CDR3 DNA sequence: TGTGCCAGCAGCTTAGCGCTTACTAGCGGGAGTGACACAGATACGCAGTATTTT. Protein: CASSLALTSGSDTDTQYF. Full variable domain (missing parts from reference TRBV7-2 and TRBJ2-3): GAGVSQSPSNKVTEKGKDVELRCDPISGHTALYWYRQSLGQGLEFLIYFQGNSAPDKSGLPSDRFSAERTGGSVSTLTIQRTQQEDSAVYLCASSLALTSGSDTDTQYFGPGTRLTVL.

This clonotype was found a few times. The chain recombines TRBV19 with TRBJ2-3, with D possibly TRBD2 on 6 matching bases. V gave up 10 bases and J gave up 2 bases, with 19 bases separating them. The CDR3 covers 15 residues. The germline gives CDR1 LNHDA, CDR2 SQIVND (reference sequence). CDR3 DNA: TGTGCCACCCAGCGGTTTGCGGGATACACAGATACGCAGTATTTT. This sequence encodes CATQRFAGYTDTQYF.

This clonotype was seen repeatedly, ten times or more. The junction shows a germline mismatch at one end, possibly a read error. The rearrangement links TRBV4-1 to TRBJ1-5; D gene ambiguous. There are 14 residues in the CDR3. The germline CDR1 and CDR2 sequences are MGHRA and YSYEKL. The CDR3 spells CASSPRDSNQPQHF. DNA for the CDR3: TGTGCCAGCTCACCGCGGGATAGCAATCAGCCCCAGCATTTT.

This clonotype was picked up many times. The V call is TRBV7-2, the J call TRBJ1-2; TRBD1 matches 7 bases. Germline V gives CDR1 SGHTA, CDR2 FQGNSA. The trim removed 7 bases at V and 12 bases at J, leaving 11 bases unmatched. The length of the CDR3 is 12 residues. The CDR3, as DNA: TGTGCCAGCATTCGCCAGGGGGTGATCGACACCTTC. It yields the protein CASIRQGVIDTF.

This clonotype occurred many times. This chain uses TRBV5-1 with TRBJ1-1; 8 nucleotides match TRBD1. V gave up 0 bases and J gave up 6 bases; unmatched junction bases: 7. The germline CDR1 and CDR2 sequences are SGHRS and YFSETQ. The CDR3 covers 15 residues. CDR3 nucleotide sequence: TGCGCCAGCAGCTTGGGGGGACAGGAAAGTCCTGAAGCTTTCTTT. Its translation is CASSLGGQESPEAFF. Using reference TRBV5-1 and TRBJ1-1 for the parts outside the CDR3, the full variable domain is KAGVTQTPRYLIKTRGQQVTLSCSPISGHRSVSWYQQTPGQGLQFLFEYFSETQRNKGNFPGRFSGRQFSNSRSEMNVSTLELGDSALYLCASSLGGQESPEAFFGQGTRLTVV.

This clonotype was counted ten times or more. The gene calls are TRBV5-1 and TRBJ2-2; D uncertain. Germline-derived CDR1 and CDR2 are SGHRS and YFSETQ. CDR3 length: 13 amino acids. V dropped 0 bases and J dropped 8 bases, with 8 bases sitting between them. The CDR3 DNA is TGCGCCAGCAGCTTGGTTAATTCTGGGGAGCTGTTTTTT. Its protein product is CASSLVNSGELFF.

The genes are TRBV4-2 and TRBJ2-3; a weak D match, TRBD2 (5 bases). The V end was cut by 1 base, the J end by 3 bases, with 11 bases between. CDR3 size: 15 residues. Germline assignment: CDR1 LGHNA and CDR2 YNFKEQ. The CDR3 coding sequence is TGTGCCAGCAGCCAAGTTCGCGGGCGGACAGATACGCAGTATTTT. Translating gives CASSQVRGRTDTQYF.

This clonotype was seen repeatedly, ten times or more. V usage is TRBV12-3 or TRBV12-4 and J usage is TRBJ2-2, with TRBD2 as a possible D gene (6 bases). V lost 4 bases to trimming and J lost 7 bases, with 22 bases between them. The CDR3 extends over 17 amino acids. CDR3: CASSSNRDSSGGGELFF. The CDR3, as DNA: TGTGCCAGCAGTTCTAATCGGGACTCCTCTGGGGGCGGGGAGCTGTTTTTT.

This clonotype was observed at least ten times. The chain links TRBV5-1 to TRBJ1-2; D is unresolved. The germline V gene has CDR1 SGHRS and CDR2 YFSETQ. V lost 4 bases and J lost 3, with 13 bases in between. This CDR3 contains 14 residues. The CDR3 bases are TGCGCCAGCAGCCCCGCCAGTACAGACTATGGCTACACCTTC. Translated, it gives CASSPASTDYGYTF.

The sample holds a few counts of this clonotype. The chain recombines TRBV5-1 with TRBJ1-1, with 7 bases that match TRBD1. V was pared by 2 bases and J by 4 bases, with 5 bases of the junction left unmatched. The CDR3 totals 14 residues. Germline CDR1 is SGHRS and CDR2 is YFSETQ. For the CDR3, the DNA is TGCGCCAGCAGCTTCGGACCAGGGGGCACTGAAGCTTTCTTT. This translates into CASSFGPGGTEAFF.